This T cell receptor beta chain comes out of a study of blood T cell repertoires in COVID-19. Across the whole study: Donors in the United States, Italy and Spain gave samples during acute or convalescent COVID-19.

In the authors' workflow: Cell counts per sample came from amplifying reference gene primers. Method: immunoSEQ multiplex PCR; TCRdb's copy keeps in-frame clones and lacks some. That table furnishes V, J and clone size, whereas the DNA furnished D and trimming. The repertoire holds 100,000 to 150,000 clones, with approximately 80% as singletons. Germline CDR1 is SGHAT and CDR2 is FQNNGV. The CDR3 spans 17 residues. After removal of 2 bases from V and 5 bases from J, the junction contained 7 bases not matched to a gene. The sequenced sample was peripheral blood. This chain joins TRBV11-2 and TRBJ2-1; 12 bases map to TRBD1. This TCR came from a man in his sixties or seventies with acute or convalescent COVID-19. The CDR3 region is CASSLKAGQGAHNEQFF. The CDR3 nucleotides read TGTGCCAGCAGCTTAAAGGCGGGACAGGGGGCGCACAATGAGCAGTTCTTC.